Each of the 19 T cell receptor beta chains below was sequenced from the same sample in a study of shared clonotypes between healthy human individuals (dated by TCRdb to the early 2020s). For the CD8 naive samples, CD45RO-negative cells were positively selected for CCR7, yielding a CD45RA+CCR7+ population from which TemRA cells were excluded. The library came from the immunoSEQ multiplex PCR assay. TCRdb carries this immuneACCESS record with in-frame sequences only. Its versions omit some clonotypes, under half of them owing to an unresolved V gene in the studies checked, with the rest unexplained. A total of hundreds of thousands of clones appear in this sample, around 93% of them only once. The ten largest clones take up around 24% of the sample. The source material was naive CD8+ T cells sorted from blood. Taken with the paper, the label for cell subset or site translates to: CD45RA+CCR7+. The receptor set was obtained from a man aged 25-45 years in good health.

J is TRBJ2-7 and V is TRBV5-1; 13 bases are shared with TRBD2. In germline, CDR1 is SGHRS, CDR2 YFSETQ. The junction had 6 bases not matched to a gene; V was cut back by 1 base and J by 2 bases. CDR3 size: 17 residues. For the CDR3, the DNA is TGCGCCAGCAGCTTGAGGACTAGCGGGAGCGGGGCCTACGAGCAGTACTTC. It translates to CASSLRTSGSGAYEQYF.

The chain uses TRBV7-9 and TRBJ2-3; tentatively, D is TRBD1 or TRBD2 (5 bases each). CDR1 is SEHNR, CDR2 FQNEAQ, per germline (reference sequence). The CDR3 is 19 amino acids. The V gene lost 6 bases and the J gene lost 0 bases, with 25 bases spanning the gap. CDR3 protein: CASRPPAGTEVWSTDTQYF. CDR3 bases: TGTGCCAGCAGACCTCCGGCAGGGACGGAAGTTTGGAGCACAGATACGCAGTATTTT.

The gene calls are TRBV19 and TRBJ2-7; D is unclear. V was cut by 3 bases and J by 5 bases, with 17 bases left in between. The CDR3 loop spans 15 amino acids. Germline CDR1 is LNHDA and CDR2 is SQIVND (reference sequence). Written as DNA, the CDR3 is TGTGCCAGTAGTATCGGCGAAGGAAGCTTGGACGAGCAGTACTTC. Translated, it gives CASSIGEGSLDEQYF. The whole variable domain, remainder taken from reference TRBV19 and TRBJ2-7, is DGGITQSPKYLFRKEGQNVTLSCEQNLNHDAMYWYRQDPGQGLRLIYYSQIVNDFQKGDIAEGYSVSREKKESFPLTVTSAQKNPTAFYLCASSIGEGSLDEQYFGPGTRLTVT.

This clone was seen a few times. The genes are TRBV13 and TRBJ1-1, with 9 nucleotides matching TRBD1. This CDR3 has 13 residues. The V gene end was trimmed by 3 bases and the J gene end by 10 bases; junction bases not matched to a gene: 6. Germline V CDR1 and CDR2: PRHDT, FYEKMQ (reference sequence). In DNA form, the CDR3 reads TGTGCCAGCAGCTTGGGACAGGGCGGGGGAGCTTTCTTT. As protein: CASSLGQGGGAFF.

This sequence joins TRBV28 and TRBJ2-7; 9 bases match TRBD2. Germline assignment: CDR1 MDHEN and CDR2 SYDVKM. The CDR3 is 19 amino acids. V trimming: 1 base; J trimming: 1 base; junction bases outside the gene matches: 14. This chain's CDR3 is CASSLSTSSGTSRSYEQYF. CDR3 DNA: TGTGCCAGCAGTTTATCCACCTCCTCCGGGACTAGCAGATCCTACGAGCAGTACTTC.

This clone was observed a single time. The chain carries TRBV7-2 and TRBJ2-1; 8 bases fit TRBD1. The CDR3 spans 15 residues. The ends lost 3 bases at V and 6 bases at J; junction bases unmatched: 7. Germline values: CDR1 SGHTA, CDR2 FQGNSA. CDR3 sequence: CASSFVTGGSNEQFF. The DNA of the CDR3 is TGTGCCAGCAGCTTTGTAACAGGGGGGAGCAATGAGCAGTTCTTC.

This chain joins TRBV11-2 and TRBJ2-7; 7 bases line up with TRBD1. This CDR3 is built from 13 residues. Looked up from germline, CDR1 is SGHAT and CDR2 is FQNNGV. The V segment lost 5 bases and the J segment 1 base; nucleotides outside the gene matches: 2. CDR3 sequence (DNA): TGTGCCAGCAGCACGGGACAGTCCTACGAGCAGTACTTC. Amino acids: CASSTGQSYEQYF.

The V gene is TRBV15, the J gene TRBJ1-1; 8 bases match TRBD1. The germline V gene encodes CDR1 LNHNV and CDR2 YYDKDF (reference sequence). V shed 1 base, J shed 4 bases, and the junction held 5 bases outside the gene matches. The CDR3 loop spans 15 amino acids. The CDR3 reads CATSRGWTGTTEAFF. The CDR3, as DNA: TGTGCCACCAGCAGAGGTTGGACAGGGACCACTGAAGCTTTCTTT.

The V and J genes are TRBV11-2 and TRBJ2-7, with D unresolved. The CDR3 has 12 residues. The ends were cut back, 10 bases at V and 3 bases at J, with 13 bases in the middle. In germline, CDR1 is SGHAT, CDR2 FQNNGV. The CDR3 nucleotides are TGTGCCACCGGTGGGCCACACTACGAGCAGTACTTC. Protein product: CATGGPHYEQYF. The full variable domain, rest sourced from reference TRBV11-2 and TRBJ2-7, is EAGVAQSPRYKIIEKRQSVAFWCNPISGHATLYWYQQILGQGPKLLIQFQNNGVVDDSQLPKDRFSAERLKGVDSTLKIQPAKLEDSAVYLCATGGPHYEQYFGPGTRLTVT.

This chain joins TRBV27 and TRBJ2-5; no clear D. V was trimmed by 6 bases and J by 6 bases, leaving 14 bases between them. Looked up from germline, CDR1 is MNHEY and CDR2 is SMNVEV (reference sequence). This CDR3 is 13 amino acids long. The CDR3 sequence is CASSEPVTKTQYF. The CDR3 DNA follows: TGTGCCAGCAGCGAACCCGTGACGAAGACCCAGTACTTC.

The chain links TRBV7-9 to TRBJ2-1; 15 nucleotides match TRBD2. Germline CDR1 and CDR2: SEHNR and FQNEAQ (reference sequence). V lost 3 bases to trimming and J lost 8 bases; unmatched junction nucleotides: 11. The CDR3 totals 18 residues. This CDR3 is CASSFGLGLAGGIDEQFF. CDR3 DNA: TGTGCCAGCAGCTTCGGCCTCGGACTAGCGGGAGGGATCGATGAGCAGTTCTTC.

Here the CDR3 reads CASSYGAGKYNEQFF. CDR3 DNA: TGTGCCAGCAGTTACGGAGCGGGAAAATACAATGAGCAGTTCTTC. This sequence joins TRBV6-6 and TRBJ2-1; 7 bases are shared with TRBD2. Germline values: CDR1 MNHNY, CDR2 SVGAGI (reference sequence). The CDR3 sequence is 15 residues long. Germline trimming cut 2 bases from V and 4 bases from J; bases unmatched to any gene: 5.

Comments on this clone: Other DNA sequences from this sample encode an identical CDR3 as well. The chain carries TRBV6-1 and TRBJ2-3, with D unclear. The V gene's germline CDR1 is MNHNS and CDR2 SASEGT. V was shortened by 1 base and J by 0 bases, with 5 bases between the two germline ends. The CDR3 has 14 amino acids. In nucleotides, the CDR3 is TGTGCCAGCAGTGAAGGTCCTAGCACAGATACGCAGTATTTT. It codes for CASSEGPSTDTQYF.

The chain links TRBV27 to TRBJ1-2; D unclear. V was trimmed by 3 bases and J by 2 bases, leaving 10 bases between them. CDR3 length: 14 residues. The germline CDR1 and CDR2 sequences are MNHEY and SMNVEV (reference sequence). The CDR3 DNA is TGTGCCAGCAGTTTTGCTCGGGGAAACTATGGCTACACCTTC. Encoded protein: CASSFARGNYGYTF.

J is TRBJ2-7 and V is TRBV9; 7 bases are shared with TRBD1. J lost 3 bases, V lost 4 bases, and 4 bases had no gene match. CDR3 length: 13 amino acids. CDR1 and CDR2 from the germline V gene are SGDLS and YYNGEE. The chain's CDR3 is CASSLGDSYEQYF. CDR3 in DNA: TGTGCCAGCAGCTTAGGGGACAGCTACGAGCAGTACTTC.

The rearrangement joins TRBV30 to TRBJ2-3, with TRBD2 matching 7 bases. The CDR3 has 15 residues. Trimming removed 2 bases from V and 13 bases from J; junction bases left unmatched: 18. CDR1 and CDR2 from the germline V gene are GTSNPN and SVGIG (reference sequence). The CDR3 reads CAWSPVILAEKVEYF. For the CDR3, the DNA is TGTGCCTGGAGTCCGGTAATCCTAGCGGAGAAAGTGGAGTATTTT.

V gene TRBV18 combines with J gene TRBJ2-3, with D possibly TRBD2 on 6 matching bases. Between the trimmed V and J ends, which lost 0 bases and 6 bases, there was a span of 7 bases. Germline V CDR1 and CDR2: KGHSH, LQKENI. CDR3 size: 13 residues. The DNA for the CDR3 is TGTGCCAGCTCACCACCCGGAGGGGATACGCAGTATTTT. The encoded protein is CASSPPGGDTQYF. Using reference TRBV18 and TRBJ2-3 for the parts outside the CDR3, the full variable domain is NAGVMQNPRHLVRRRGQEARLRCSPMKGHSHVYWYRQLPEEGLKFMVYLQKENIIDESGMPKERFSAEFPKEGPSILRIQQVVRGDSAAYFCASSPPGGDTQYFGPGTRLTVL.

V is TRBV15 and J is TRBJ1-2; perhaps TRBD1 as D (5 bases). The CDR3 covers 14 residues. Looked up from germline, CDR1 is LNHNV and CDR2 is YYDKDF (reference sequence). Trimming cost V 1 base and J 7 bases, with 13 bases left between them. CDR3 region: CATSRASGYFGYTF. The CDR3, as DNA: TGTGCCACCAGCAGAGCATCAGGGTATTTTGGCTACACCTTC.

This clone was detected only once. The CDR3 sequence: CASFHRDPNYGYTF. The CDR3 DNA sequence: TGTGCCAGTTTCCACAGGGATCCTAACTATGGCTACACCTTC. This chain uses TRBV6-1 with TRBJ1-2; D perhaps matches TRBD1 (6 bases). This CDR3 comprises 14 residues. Trimming took 9 bases from V and 0 from J, leaving 14 bases between them. Germline V gene lookup returns CDR1 MNHNS and CDR2 SASEGT.